Below are 27 T cell receptor beta chains sequenced from a single sample in a study of response to subunit inactivated influenza vaccine (dated by TCRdb to the late 2010s). The protocol used for the library was RT-PCR. The run used an Illumina HiSeq 2500. TCRdb ran its own pipeline on the public reads, namely fastp trimming at Q25 and MiXCR clone calling, and kept in-frame beta chains. Under each unique CDR3 protein, matching rows form one entry showing the most common genes and DNA. The sample data list about 570,000 distinct CDR3 sequences, and about 10% of these were observed just once. The top ten clonotypes cover roughly 10% of the sample. The sequencing here drew on PBMCs from blood, taken on the day of vaccination. The receptors derive from a man aged 45-60 years who received an inactivated influenza vaccine. Donor details come from another sample of the same person, matched by shared clones.

The table lists this clonotype with a few counts. V is TRBV7-9 and J is TRBJ1-1; D may be TRBD1 (5 bases). The CDR3 loop spans 15 amino acids. The germline CDR1 and CDR2 sequences are SEHNR and FQNEAQ (reference sequence). The V end lost 1 base, the J end lost 0 bases, and 9 bases lay between the germline ends. CDR3 protein: CASSLGGPMNTEAFF. CDR3 DNA: TGTGCCAGCAGCTTAGGGGGACCGATGAACACTGAAGCTTTCTTT. Variable domain in full (rest from reference TRBV7-9 and TRBJ1-1): DTGVSQNPRHKITKRGQNVTFRCDPISEHNRLYWYRQTLGQGPEFLTYFQNEAQLEKSRLLSDRFSAERPKGSFSTLEIQRTEQGDSAMYLCASSLGGPMNTEAFFGQGTRLTVV.

This clonotype has ten or more counts. The chain recombines TRBV12-3 or TRBV12-4 with TRBJ1-1; 8 bases are a match to TRBD1. Losses at the gene ends were 6 bases for V and 1 base for J; bases not matched to a gene: 7. CDR3 length equals 15 residues. The CDR3 reads CASRGTGTGNTEAFF. The DNA of the CDR3 is TGTGCCAGCAGGGGTACCGGGACAGGGAACACTGAAGCTTTCTTT.

This clonotype has only a few counts. The V and J genes are TRBV4-1 and TRBJ1-1; unclear D gene. V lost 3 bases and J lost 3, with 14 bases in between. Germline loops: CDR1 MGHRA, CDR2 YSYEKL. CDR3 length: 15 amino acids. CDR3 nucleotide sequence: TGCGCCAGCAGCCACGCAAGTTATTTGGACACTGAAGCTTTCTTT. As protein: CASSHASYLDTEAFF.

This clonotype occurred a few times. The V call is TRBV29-1, the J call TRBJ1-1, with 12 bases matching TRBD1. Trimming at V came to 7 bases and at J to 3 bases, leaving 15 bases not matched to a gene. CDR1 is SQVTM and CDR2 is ANQGSEA in the germline V gene. This CDR3 region has 17 residues. CDR3 region: CSAGTGGAQAIYTEAFF. The CDR3 nucleotides read TGCAGCGCCGGGACAGGGGGCGCCCAGGCGATTTACACTGAAGCTTTCTTT.

The sample holds one count of this clonotype. Written as DNA, the CDR3 is TGCGCCAGCAGCCTCGGACGGACTAGAGCCTCCTACAATGAGCAGTTCTTC. Protein: CASSLGRTRASYNEQFF. The rearrangement uses TRBV4-1 and TRBJ2-1; 7 positions agree with TRBD2. CDR1 and CDR2 from the germline V gene are MGHRA and YSYEKL. The J segment lost 0 bases and the V segment lost 4 bases, leaving 9 bases of the junction unmatched. The CDR3 consists of 17 residues.

The sample holds many counts of this clonotype. This chain uses TRBV12-3 or TRBV12-4 with TRBJ2-3; unclear D gene. The CDR3 has 15 residues. Trimming removed 2 bases from V and 2 bases from J, with 11 bases in between. CDR3: CASSLLDGYTDTQYF. DNA for the CDR3: TGTGCCAGCAGTTTACTGGACGGGTACACAGATACGCAGTATTTT.

This clonotype turned up a few times. The chain uses TRBV14 and TRBJ2-7; no definite D call. CDR1 and CDR2 from the germline V gene are SGHDN and FVKESK. The CDR3 is 14 amino acids. V dropped 8 bases and J dropped 0 bases, with 14 bases sitting between them. The CDR3, as DNA: TGTGCCAGCTTTGACTCGGCCCTCTCCTACGAGCAGTACTTC. This codes for CASFDSALSYEQYF.

At least ten counts were recorded for this clonotype. The rearrangement links TRBV28 to TRBJ2-7; 7 bases are shared with TRBD2. Germline CDR1 MDHEN, CDR2 SYDVKM. Unmatched junction bases numbered 14, after V lost 7 bases and J lost 5 bases. The CDR3 extends over 15 amino acids. The DNA of the CDR3 is TGTGCCAGCACCTCACCGGGGGGTTCATTCCACGAGCAGTACTTC. Translated, it gives CASTSPGGSFHEQYF.

The V and J genes are TRBV11-2 and TRBJ2-1, with 7 bases fitting TRBD1. The CDR3 sequence is 19 residues long. Germline assignment: CDR1 SGHAT and CDR2 FQNNGV. The junction had 13 bases not matched to a gene; V was cut back by 2 bases and J by 0 bases. CDR3: CASSLFRFVGTDSYNEQFF. The DNA of the CDR3 is TGTGCCAGCAGCTTATTTCGTTTTGTGGGGACAGACTCCTACAATGAGCAGTTCTTC.

This clonotype was found a few times. This chain joins TRBV20-1 and TRBJ1-5; TRBD1 is a possible D gene (5 bases). The V end was cut by 4 bases, the J end by 3 bases, with 10 bases between. Germline V gene sequence: CDR1 DFQATT, CDR2 SNEGSKA (reference sequence). This CDR3 comprises 13 residues. The CDR3 loop is CSANRDHNQPQHF. The CDR3 coding sequence is TGCAGTGCTAACCGGGACCACAATCAGCCCCAGCATTTT.

The genes are TRBV23-1 and TRBJ1-5; 9 bases match TRBD1. TRBV23-1 is an ORF; its function is uncertain. The CDR3 runs to 16 residues. Trimming at V came to 0 bases and at J to 1 base, leaving 1 base not matched to a gene. The DNA for the CDR3 is TGCGCCAGCAGTCAATCGACAGGGGGGAGCAATCAGCCCCAGCATTTT. This encodes CASSQSTGGSNQPQHF.

There are many counts of this clonotype. V gene TRBV6-1 combines with J gene TRBJ1-1; D gene unclear. V was cut by 7 bases and J by 5 bases, with 17 bases left in between. The CDR3 consists of 14 residues. Germline V lookup: CDR1 MNHNS, CDR2 SASEGT. The CDR3 DNA sequence: TGTGCCAGCAACCGTTTGAGGGTGGGAACTGAAGCTTTCTTT. This translates into CASNRLRVGTEAFF.

This clonotype was seen only a few times. J is TRBJ1-4 and V is TRBV5-5; a possible D gene is TRBD1 (6 bases). The CDR3 contains 14 residues. CDR1 and CDR2 (germline): SGHKS, YYEKEE (reference sequence). V lost 1 base to trimming and J lost 8 bases, with 12 bases between them. This CDR3 is CASSLLQGGEKLFF. In DNA form, the CDR3 reads TGTGCCAGCAGCTTGTTACAGGGTGGGGAAAAACTGTTTTTT.

This clonotype has at least ten counts. The genes are TRBV13 and TRBJ2-1, with D possibly being TRBD1 (6 bases). Germline CDR1 is PRHDT and CDR2 is FYEKMQ (reference sequence). The CDR3 loop spans 16 amino acids. V was trimmed by 6 bases and J by 7 bases, leaving 22 bases between them. This CDR3 reads CASSFITGRRVNEQFF. In DNA form, the CDR3 reads TGTGCCAGCAGTTTCATTACAGGGCGAAGGGTTAATGAGCAGTTCTTC.

This rearrangement joins TRBV12-3 or TRBV12-4 to TRBJ2-7; D call uncertain. Trimming took 6 bases from V and 4 from J, leaving 19 bases between them. The CDR3 is made up of 15 amino acids. The CDR3 DNA reads TGTGCCAGCAGCGCCCGCATGGCCCCTCTATACGAGCAGTACTTC. Translation: CASSARMAPLYEQYF.

This chain uses TRBV4-2 with TRBJ2-3; D is perhaps TRBD2 (5 bases). CDR1 is LGHNA, CDR2 YNFKEQ, per germline. Trimming stripped 3 bases from V and 4 bases from J, with 11 bases between. There are 14 residues in the CDR3. The CDR3 DNA sequence: TGTGCCAGCAGCCAGGACCTAGCAGCAGATACGCAGTATTTT. It specifies CASSQDLAADTQYF.

V usage is TRBV13 and J usage is TRBJ2-7, with 9 positions matching TRBD1. J was trimmed by 8 bases and V by 1 base; bases with no gene match: 6. Germline values: CDR1 PRHDT, CDR2 FYEKMQ (reference sequence). The CDR3 totals 14 residues. CDR3 sequence (DNA): TGTGCCAGCAGCTTAGATGAGACAGGGGGGAAGCAGTACTTC. Translated, it gives CASSLDETGGKQYF.

The chain carries TRBV29-1 and TRBJ2-2; 8 bases align to TRBD1. Germline loops: CDR1 SQVTM, CDR2 ANQGSEA. V dropped 0 bases and J dropped 3; count of bases not matched to a gene: 3. The CDR3 totals 15 residues. The CDR3 protein is CSVEDRGQDTGELFF. Written as DNA, the CDR3 is TGCAGCGTTGAAGACAGGGGGCAGGACACCGGGGAGCTGTTTTTT.

This clonotype was seen repeatedly, ten times or more. V gene TRBV5-5 combines with J gene TRBJ2-5; TRBD2 matches 10 bases. The ends lost 6 bases at V and 5 bases at J; junction bases unmatched: 10. Germline V gene sequence: CDR1 SGHKS, CDR2 YYEKEE (reference sequence). CDR3 length: 15 amino acids. CDR3 loop: CASNPSGGWLETQYF. The CDR3 nucleotides read TGTGCCAGCAACCCTAGCGGGGGCTGGCTGGAGACCCAGTACTTC. The variable domain in full, with the rest retrieved from reference TRBV5-5 and TRBJ2-5, is DAGVTQSPTHLIKTRGQQVTLRCSPISGHKSVSWYQQVLGQGPQFIFQYYEKEERGRGNFPDRFSARQFPNYSSELNVNALLLGDSALYLCASNPSGGWLETQYFGPGTRLLVL.

The chain employs TRBV11-1 and TRBJ2-1; D is undetermined. Germline CDR1 SGHAT, CDR2 FQDESV (reference sequence). Trimming pared 0 bases from V and 2 bases from J, leaving 17 bases between. This CDR3 region has 18 residues. As DNA, the CDR3 is TGTGCCAGCAGCTTAGCGGGGTCTGGGTTTGGGACCTACAATGAGCAGTTCTTC. It specifies CASSLAGSGFGTYNEQFF.

This clonotype was picked up a small number of times. The rearrangement links TRBV30 to TRBJ2-6, with D maybe TRBD1 (6 bases). Germline CDR1 GTSNPN, CDR2 SVGIG (reference sequence). The CDR3 spans 15 residues. With 2 bases removed from V and 11 bases from J, the gap between germline ends came to 19 bases. Here the CDR3 DNA reads TGTGCCTGGAGTAAAAGAACAGGGAGCTCCCACGTCCTGACTTTC. Its protein is CAWSKRTGSSHVLTF.

The V call is TRBV5-1, the J call TRBJ2-5, with a weak D call TRBD2 (6 bases). V lost 0 bases to trimming and J lost 0 bases, with 15 bases between them. Germline V gene data show CDR1 as SGHRS and CDR2 as YFSETQ. The CDR3 runs to 17 residues. In DNA, the CDR3 is TGCGCCAGCAGCTTGGGGGGGATATGGACTAACCAAGAGACCCAGTACTTC. This gives the protein CASSLGGIWTNQETQYF.

In nucleotides, the CDR3 is TGTGCCAGCAGACCCGGGGACAGGAGATACTCTGGAAACACCATATATTTT. This gives the protein CASRPGDRRYSGNTIYF. This chain links TRBV6-1 with TRBJ1-3; TRBD1 matches 8 bases. This CDR3 region has 17 residues. V lost 6 bases, J lost 0 bases, and 10 bases stayed unmatched. Germline CDR1 is MNHNS and CDR2 is SASEGT.

The J gene is TRBJ2-5, the V gene TRBV9; TRBD2 aligns across 11 bases. Germline CDR1 and CDR2: SGDLS and YYNGEE. The trim removed 0 bases at V and 5 bases at J, leaving 9 bases unmatched. The CDR3 has 17 residues. CDR3 DNA: TGTGCCAGCAGCGTAGCTCCTAGCGGGGGGATGCAGGAGACCCAGTACTTC. Translated, it gives CASSVAPSGGMQETQYF.

The CDR3 reads CSASAGPGNTEAFF. CDR3 coding DNA: TGCAGTGCTAGTGCGGGGCCAGGGAACACTGAAGCTTTCTTT. The rearrangement uses TRBV20-1 and TRBJ1-1; D may be TRBD1 (5 bases). This CDR3 region has 14 residues. Germline CDR1 and CDR2: DFQATT and SNEGSKA (reference sequence). The V end was cut by 3 bases, the J end by 1 base, with 12 bases between.

This clonotype was picked up many times. V gene TRBV7-2 combines with J gene TRBJ2-2; D is ambiguous. Trimming removed 1 base at V and 7 bases at J, with 10 bases between. From germline, CDR1 is SGHTA and CDR2 FQGNSA. The CDR3 length is 14 residues. This CDR3 is CASSLGATDGELFF. For the CDR3, the DNA is TGTGCCAGCAGCTTAGGGGCCACAGACGGGGAGCTGTTTTTT.

This clonotype was detected only a few times. The chain carries TRBV6-1 and TRBJ2-1, with D unresolved. The CDR3 has 11 amino acids. V was shortened by 2 bases and J by 12 bases, with 8 bases between the two germline ends. Germline CDR1 is MNHNS and CDR2 is SASEGT. CDR3 region: CASSENFRQFF. CDR3 coding DNA: TGTGCCAGCAGTGAAAATTTCAGGCAGTTCTTC.